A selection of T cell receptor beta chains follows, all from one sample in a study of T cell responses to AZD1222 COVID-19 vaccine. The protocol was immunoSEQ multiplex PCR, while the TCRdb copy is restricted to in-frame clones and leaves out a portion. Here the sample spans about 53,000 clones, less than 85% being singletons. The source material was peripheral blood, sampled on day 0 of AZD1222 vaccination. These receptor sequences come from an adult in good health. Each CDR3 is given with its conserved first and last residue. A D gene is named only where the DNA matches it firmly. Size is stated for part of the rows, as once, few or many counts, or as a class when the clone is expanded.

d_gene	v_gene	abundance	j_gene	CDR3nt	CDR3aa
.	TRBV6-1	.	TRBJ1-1	TGTGCCAGCAGTGAACATCCGGGGGGGGGCACTGAAGCTTTCTTT	CASSEHPGGGTEAFF
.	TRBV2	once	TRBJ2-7	TGTGCCAGCAGTGAAAATGGCGGGTCGACCTACGAGCAGTACTTC	CASSENGGSTYEQYF
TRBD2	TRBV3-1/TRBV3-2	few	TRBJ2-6	TGTGCCAGCAGCCAAGGATCGCCTAGCGGGGATTCTGGGGCCAACGTCCTGACTTTC	CASSQGSPSGDSGANVLTF
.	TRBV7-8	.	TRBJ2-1	TGTGCCAGCAGCTTAGTTGTATCGGGGACCATCTACAATGAGCAGTTCTTC	CASSLVVSGTIYNEQFF
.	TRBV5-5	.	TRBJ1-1	TGTGCCAGCAGTCAGGGAAGGAGTACTGAAGCTTTCTTT	CASSQGRSTEAFF
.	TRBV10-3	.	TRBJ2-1	TGTGCCATCAGTGAGCAAGGGGACAATGAGCAGTTCTTC	CAISEQGDNEQFF
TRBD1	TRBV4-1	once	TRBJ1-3	TGCGCCAGCGCCAGAGGACAGGGAGGAAACACCATATATTTT	CASARGQGGNTIYF
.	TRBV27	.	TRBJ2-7	TGTGCCAGCAGGTCCCTATTTCCGGGGCGAACCTACGAGCAGTACTTC	CASRSLFPGRTYEQYF
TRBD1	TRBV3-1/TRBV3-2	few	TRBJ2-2	TGTGCCAGCAGCCAAGCGACAGGGACGAACACCGGGGAGCTGTTTTTT	CASSQATGTNTGELFF
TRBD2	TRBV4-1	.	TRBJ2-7	TGCGCCAGCAGCCAAGATGGACTAGCCTCCTACGAGCAGTACTTC	CASSQDGLASYEQYF
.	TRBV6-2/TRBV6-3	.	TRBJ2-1	TGTGCCAGCAGTCAGAACAATGAGCAGTTCTTC	CASSQNNEQFF
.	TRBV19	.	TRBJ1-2	TGTGCCAGTAGTCCTCTTAACTCAGAAGAAGGCTACACCTTC	CASSPLNSEEGYTF
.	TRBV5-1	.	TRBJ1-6	TGCGCCAGCAGCTTGATGTCTGATAATTCACCCCTCCACTTT	CASSLMSDNSPLHF
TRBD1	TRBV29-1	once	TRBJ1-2	TGCAGCGTTGGGGACAGAATCGACTATGGCTACACCTTC	CSVGDRIDYGYTF
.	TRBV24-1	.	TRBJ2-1	TGTGCCACCAGTGATCAGGCAGATGGGCGGGATGAGCAGTTCTTC	CATSDQADGRDEQFF
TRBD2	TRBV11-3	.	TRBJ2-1	TGTGCCAGCAGCCCCTATTTGGCGGGAGACCCCGTAGTCGGCAATGAGCAGTTCTTC	CASSPYLAGDPVVGNEQFF
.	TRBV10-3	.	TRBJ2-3	TGTGCCATCAGTGTTGCCCCAATAAGTAGCGACCCAGATACGCAGTATTTT	CAISVAPISSDPDTQYF
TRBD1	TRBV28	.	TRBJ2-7	TGTGCCAGCAGTTTTAAAGACAGGGGGTTTAAAGGCGAGCAGTACTTC	CASSFKDRGFKGEQYF
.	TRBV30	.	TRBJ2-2	TGTGCCTGGAGTCGGGAGTACGGGGAGCTGTTTTTT	CAWSREYGELFF
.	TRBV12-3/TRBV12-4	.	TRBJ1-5	TGTGCCAGCCAAAGGGGGAATCAGCCCCAGCATTTT	CASQRGNQPQHF
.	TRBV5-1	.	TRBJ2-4	TGCGCCAGCAGCCCCCGGGGTCTGAACATTCAGTACTTC	CASSPRGLNIQYF
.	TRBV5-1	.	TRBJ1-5	TGCGCCAGCAGCCTTGGGCACAATAGCAATCAGCCCCAGCATTTT	CASSLGHNSNQPQHF
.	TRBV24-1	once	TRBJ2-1	TGTGCCACCAGTGACGGAGGGAATGAGCAGTTCTTC	CATSDGGNEQFF
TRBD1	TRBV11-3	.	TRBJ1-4	TGTGCCAGCAGCTTCTCCGGGACAGGGCGATCCAATGAAAAACTGTTTTTT	CASSFSGTGRSNEKLFF
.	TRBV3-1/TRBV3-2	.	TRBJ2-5	TGTGCCAGCAGCCTTACCCAACAAGAGACCCAGTACTTC	CASSLTQQETQYF
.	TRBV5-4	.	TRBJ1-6	TGTGCCAGCAGCTTGGGGGGAGATAATTCACCCCTCCACTTT	CASSLGGDNSPLHF
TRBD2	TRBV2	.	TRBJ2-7	TGTGCCAGCAGTGTCCGACTAGCGGTCTCCTACGAGCAGTACTTC	CASSVRLAVSYEQYF
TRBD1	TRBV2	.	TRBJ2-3	TGTGCCAGCAGGGGCCTAAGGACAGGGGAAGATACGCAGTATTTT	CASRGLRTGEDTQYF
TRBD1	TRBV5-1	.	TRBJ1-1	TGCGCCAGCAGCCAGGGGACAGCCCATGAAGCTTTCTTT	CASSQGTAHEAFF
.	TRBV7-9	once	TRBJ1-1	TGTGCCAGCAGCTTAGGGACTTCTGGTGAAGCTTTCTTT	CASSLGTSGEAFF
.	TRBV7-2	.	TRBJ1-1	TGTGCCAGCAGCTTCACGGTGGGTCGGACTGAAGCTTTCTTT	CASSFTVGRTEAFF
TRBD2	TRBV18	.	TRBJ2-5	TGTGCCAGCTCACCGCCCACTAGCGAGCAAGAGACCCAGTACTTC	CASSPPTSEQETQYF
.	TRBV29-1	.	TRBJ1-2	TGCAGCGTTGAAGAAAGGGGGAACTATGGCTACACCTTC	CSVEERGNYGYTF
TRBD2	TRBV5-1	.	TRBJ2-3	TGCGCCAGCAAGGGGACTAGCGGAGATACGCAGTATTTT	CASKGTSGDTQYF
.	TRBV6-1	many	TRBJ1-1	TGTGCCAGCAGTGAATTCCGGGAGCGTGAAGCTTTCTTT	CASSEFREREAFF
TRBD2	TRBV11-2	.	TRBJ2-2	TGTGCCAGCAGCTCTATTCGACTAGCGGGAACCTACACCGGGGAGCTGTTTTTT	CASSSIRLAGTYTGELFF
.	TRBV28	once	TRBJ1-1	TGTGCCAGCAGTCCAATTGGAAGACGAGGTAACACTGAAGCTTTCTTT	CASSPIGRRGNTEAFF
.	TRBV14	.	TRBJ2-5	TGTGCCAGCAGCCCTGGGCGTCGGTGGGAGACCCAGTACTTC	CASSPGRRWETQYF
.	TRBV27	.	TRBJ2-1	TGTGCCAGCAGTTTTAACCGGGAATCCTACAATGAGCAGTTCTTC	CASSFNRESYNEQFF
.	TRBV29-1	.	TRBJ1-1	TGCAGCGTTCCGGACCCGAACGAAGCTTTCTTT	CSVPDPNEAFF
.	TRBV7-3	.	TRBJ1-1	TGTGCCAGCAGCTTAAACCCGGCAGATGAAGCTTTCTTT	CASSLNPADEAFF
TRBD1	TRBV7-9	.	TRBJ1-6	TGTGCCAGCAGCTCCGGGACAGGGTATTCACCCCTCCACTTT	CASSSGTGYSPLHF
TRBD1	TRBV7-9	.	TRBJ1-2	TGTGCCAGCAGCTTAGCGGGACAGGGGGCCGGCTATGGCTACACCTTC	CASSLAGQGAGYGYTF
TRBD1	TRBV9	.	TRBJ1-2	TGTGCCAGCAGCGTAAGGGCGGACAGGGGGAACTATGGCTACACCTTC	CASSVRADRGNYGYTF
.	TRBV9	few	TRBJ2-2	TGTGCCAGCAGCGTAGCGCCGGATGGTGACGGGGAGCTGTTTTTT	CASSVAPDGDGELFF
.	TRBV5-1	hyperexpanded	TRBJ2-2	TGCGCCAGCAGCTCCGGGACGAAGGACACCGGGGAGCTGTTTTTT	CASSSGTKDTGELFF
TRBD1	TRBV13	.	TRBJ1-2	TGTGCCAGCAGCTCCGTAGACAGGGTGGCTGGCTACACCTTC	CASSSVDRVAGYTF
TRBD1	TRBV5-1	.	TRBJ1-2	TGCGCCAGCAGCTTGGCAGGGGGAGAGTATGGCTACACCTTC	CASSLAGGEYGYTF
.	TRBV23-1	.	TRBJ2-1	TGCGCCAGCAGTCAACCACCACTGATTCAAAGGGCCCCCCCCAATGAGCAGTTCTTC	CASSQPPLIQRAPPNEQFF
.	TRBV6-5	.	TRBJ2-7	TGTGCCAGCTCGTCGGGAGACTCCTACGAGCAGTACTTC	CASSSGDSYEQYF
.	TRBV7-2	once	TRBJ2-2	TGTGCCAGCAGCTTTCGTAAAGGGGACACCGGGGAGCTGTTTTTT	CASSFRKGDTGELFF
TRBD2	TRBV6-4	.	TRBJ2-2	TGTGCCAGCAGCGAAATTAGCGGGAGGGCCGGCACCGGGGAGCTGTTTTTT	CASSEISGRAGTGELFF
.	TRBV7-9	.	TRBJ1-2	TGTGCCAGCAGCTTAATTGGAGGCTTTTATGGCTACACCTTC	CASSLIGGFYGYTF
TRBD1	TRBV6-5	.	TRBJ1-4	TGTGCCAGCAGGGGACAGAACAATGAAAAACTGTTTTTT	CASRGQNNEKLFF
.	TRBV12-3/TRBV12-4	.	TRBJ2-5	TGTGCCAGCAGCGAGACTGGAACCCAGTACTTC	CASSETGTQYF
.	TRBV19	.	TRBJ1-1	TGTGCCAGTAGTATAGAACCCCGATACACTGAAGCTTTCTTT	CASSIEPRYTEAFF
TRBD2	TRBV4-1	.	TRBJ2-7	TGCGCCAGCAGCCAAGATTCGACTAGCGGGAGTTACGAGCAGTACTTC	CASSQDSTSGSYEQYF
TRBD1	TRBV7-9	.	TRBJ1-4	TGTGCCAGCAGCTCCATGGACAGGAATGAAAAACTGTTTTTT	CASSSMDRNEKLFF
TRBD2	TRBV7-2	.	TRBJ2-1	TGTGCCAGCAAGATAGCGGGAGAATACAATGAGCAGTTCTTC	CASKIAGEYNEQFF